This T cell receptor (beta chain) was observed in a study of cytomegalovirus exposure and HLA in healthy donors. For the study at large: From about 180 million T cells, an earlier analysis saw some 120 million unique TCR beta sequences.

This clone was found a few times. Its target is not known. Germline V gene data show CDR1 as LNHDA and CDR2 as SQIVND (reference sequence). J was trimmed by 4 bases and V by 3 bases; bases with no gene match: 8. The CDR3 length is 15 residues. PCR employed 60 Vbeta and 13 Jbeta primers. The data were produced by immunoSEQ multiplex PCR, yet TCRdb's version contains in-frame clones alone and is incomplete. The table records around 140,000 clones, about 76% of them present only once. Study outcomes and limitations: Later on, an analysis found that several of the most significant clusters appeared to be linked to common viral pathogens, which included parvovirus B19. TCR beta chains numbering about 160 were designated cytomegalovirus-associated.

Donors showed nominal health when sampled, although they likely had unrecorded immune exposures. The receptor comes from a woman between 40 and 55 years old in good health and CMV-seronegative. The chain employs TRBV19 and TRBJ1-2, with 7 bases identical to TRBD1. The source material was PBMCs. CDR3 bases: TGTGCCAGTAGTATGGGGGACAGTTACACCTATGGCTACACCTTC. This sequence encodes CASSMGDSYTYGYTF.